This is a list of T cell receptor beta chains from one sample in a study of blood T cell repertoires in COVID-19. Sequencing was performed with immunoSEQ multiplex PCR; in TCRdb, only in-frame clones are kept and a portion is missing. Among tens of thousands of clones listed, less than 85% were seen once. Sequenced input: peripheral blood. The source of these receptors is a human donor in a cohort sampled during active COVID-19. Each CDR3 is given with its conserved first and last residue. The D gene is left open where the match is weak. Rows give clone size only sometimes, using once, few, many, or a class for an expanded clone.

once	TRBV20-1	TRBD2	TRBJ2-1	15	CSASVILAVYNEQFF	TGCAGTGCTAGTGTCATCCTAGCGGTTTACAATGAGCAGTTCTTC
-	TRBV2	TRBD2	TRBJ2-5	15	CASSESLAGGETQYF	TGTGCCAGCAGTGAAAGTCTAGCGGGAGGAGAGACCCAGTACTTC
-	TRBV4-2	-	TRBJ2-7	15	CASSREMSSSYEQYF	TGTGCCAGCAGCCGAGAAATGTCCAGTTCCTACGAGCAGTACTTC
once	TRBV28	-	TRBJ1-2	15	CASRGHRDGYYGYTF	TGTGCCAGCAGGGGACACAGGGACGGCTACTATGGCTACACCTTC
medium-sized	TRBV6-4	-	TRBJ2-1	14	CASSDREVGNEQFF	TGTGCCAGCAGTGACAGGGAGGTGGGCAATGAGCAGTTCTTC
-	TRBV28	-	TRBJ1-1	14	CASTGYVRDTEAFF	TGTGCCAGCACAGGGTACGTTCGAGACACTGAAGCTTTCTTT
-	TRBV27	TRBD2	TRBJ2-1	14	CASSFYPSGNEQFF	TGTGCCAGCAGTTTCTATCCTAGCGGCAATGAGCAGTTCTTC
-	TRBV19	TRBD1	TRBJ1-5	16	CASSAHRGGSNQPQHF	TGTGCCAGTAGTGCTCACAGGGGGGGGAGCAATCAGCCCCAGCATTTT
-	TRBV7-9	TRBD2	TRBJ2-1	13	CASRLADYNEQFF	TGTGCCAGCAGGCTAGCGGATTACAATGAGCAGTTCTTC
-	TRBV14	TRBD1	TRBJ2-7	15	CASSQGGTGYEKQYF	TGTGCCAGCAGCCAAGGCGGGACAGGGTACGAAAAGCAGTACTTC
-	TRBV29-1	-	TRBJ2-7	11	CSVVLGFEQYF	TGCAGCGTTGTACTAGGGTTCGAGCAGTACTTC
few	TRBV28	-	TRBJ2-6	15	CASSSPGGGANVLTF	TGTGCCAGCAGTTCCCCCGGCGGTGGGGCCAACGTCCTGACTTTC